The 14 T cell receptor beta chains below all came from one sample that was sequenced in a study of OX40 agonist ivuxolimab in advanced cancers. TCRdb's table, derived via immunoSEQ multiplex PCR, lists solely in-frame clones and lacks some. Of just over 50,000 clones listed, around nine tenths are singletons. The sequencing here drew on CD4+ or CD8+ T cells sorted from blood, taken in a trial of the OX40 agonist ivuxolimab. The source is an adult with an advanced solid tumor such as melanoma, head and neck, liver or kidney cancer.

The V call is TRBV28, the J call TRBJ1-5, with D possibly matching TRBD1 (5 bases). CDR3 length: 14 residues. Germline loops: CDR1 MDHEN, CDR2 SYDVKM. V lost 6 bases and J 6 bases, leaving 15 bases between the germline ends. The CDR3 protein is CASSSGRVGQPQHF. The DNA of the CDR3 is TGTGCCAGCAGCTCGGGACGGGTTGGTCAGCCCCAGCATTTT.

The chain couples TRBV7-2 to TRBJ2-3; the match to TRBD2 covers 16 bases. The CDR3 consists of 18 residues. The V segment lost 4 bases and the J segment 4 bases; nucleotides outside the gene matches: 8. CDR1 and CDR2 from the germline V gene are SGHTA and FQGNSA. CDR3 nucleotides: TGTGCCAGCAGCTGGGCCGGGACTAGCGGGGGGGCCGCAGATACGCAGTATTTT. This codes for CASSWAGTSGGAADTQYF.

The rearrangement links TRBV7-3 to TRBJ1-2, with D perhaps matching TRBD1 (6 bases). Germline V gene sequence: CDR1 SGHTA, CDR2 FQGTGA. Trimming pared 5 bases from V and 8 bases from J, leaving 21 bases between. The CDR3 runs 15 residues. This chain's CDR3 is CASSAPGQRVTGYTF. The CDR3 nucleotides are TGTGCCAGCAGCGCCCCCGGACAGCGGGTTACGGGCTACACCTTC.

This chain joins TRBV28 and TRBJ2-3; D tentatively reads TRBD1 or TRBD2 (5 bases each). This CDR3 comprises 15 residues. V lost 7 bases, J lost 3 bases, and 17 bases lay in between. Germline-derived CDR1 and CDR2 are MDHEN and SYDVKM. The CDR3 DNA is TGTGCCAGCACCCCTTGGGGGACCCCAACAGATACGCAGTATTTT. The encoded protein is CASTPWGTPTDTQYF.

This chain joins TRBV2 and TRBJ2-7; D ambiguous. V lost 8 bases, J lost 2 bases, and 16 bases lay in between. The CDR3 runs 14 residues. Germline CDR1 SNHLY, CDR2 FYNNEI. CDR3 residues: CASHTSLGTYEQYF. DNA for the CDR3: TGTGCCAGCCACACGTCCCTGGGGACCTACGAGCAGTACTTC. Drawing the rest from reference TRBV2 and TRBJ2-7, the complete variable domain is EPEVTQTPSHQVTQMGQEVILRCVPISNHLYFYWYRQILGQKVEFLVSFYNNEISEKSEIFDDQFSVERPDGSNFTLKIRSTKLEDSAMYFCASHTSLGTYEQYFGPGTRLTVT.

The V and J genes are TRBV19 and TRBJ1-1; D is possibly TRBD1 (5 bases). Trimming cost V 5 bases and J 10 bases, with 11 bases left between them. This CDR3 has 11 amino acids. CDR1 LNHDA and CDR2 SQIVND come from the germline V gene (reference sequence). The CDR3 loop reads CASSRGLAAFF. The CDR3 DNA sequence: TGTGCCAGTAGTCGGGGGTTGGCAGCTTTCTTT.

The chain couples TRBV29-1 to TRBJ2-4; possible D gene TRBD1, 5 bases. Trimming pared 0 bases from V and 16 bases from J, leaving 10 bases between. This CDR3 has 10 residues. Germline values: CDR1 SQVTM, CDR2 ANQGSEA. In DNA form, the CDR3 reads TGCAGCGTTGAAGAGGGCAGGGCCTACTTC. It yields the protein CSVEEGRAYF.

The chain recombines TRBV29-1 with TRBJ2-1, with TRBD2 matching over 10 bases. The ends lost 6 bases at V and 3 bases at J; junction bases unmatched: 8. The CDR3 loop spans 15 amino acids. Germline-derived CDR1 and CDR2 are SQVTM and ANQGSEA. Here the CDR3 reads CSVALAGGFYNEQFF. CDR3 DNA sequence: TGCAGCGTGGCCTTAGCGGGAGGATTCTACAATGAGCAGTTCTTC.

This clone appeared once. J is TRBJ2-7 and V is TRBV18; 10 nucleotides agree with TRBD2. This CDR3 has 14 residues. Trimming took 2 bases from V and 5 from J; bases not matched to a gene: 3. Per germline, CDR1 KGHSH and CDR2 LQKENI. CDR3 region: CASSPKLAGDEQYF. The CDR3 DNA sequence: TGTGCCAGCTCACCAAAGCTAGCGGGAGACGAGCAGTACTTC.

The chain carries TRBV7-9 and TRBJ2-5, with D possibly being TRBD1 (5 bases). Trimming cost V 5 bases and J 5 bases, with 15 bases left between them. Germline V gene lookup returns CDR1 SEHNR and CDR2 FQNEAQ (reference sequence). This CDR3 region has 14 residues. The chain's CDR3 is CASSVFGGAETQYF. The CDR3 coding sequence is TGTGCCAGCAGCGTCTTCGGTGGGGCGGAGACCCAGTACTTC.

V and J are TRBV4-2 and TRBJ2-2; 13 bases match TRBD2. Per germline, CDR1 LGHNA and CDR2 YNFKEQ. V lost 4 bases, J lost 1 base, and 6 bases stayed unmatched. The CDR3 is 18 amino acids. The CDR3 DNA reads TGTGCCAGCAGCCCCACGGGACTAGCGGGATTGAACACCGGGGAGCTGTTTTTT. Translated, it gives CASSPTGLAGLNTGELFF.

The V and J genes are TRBV28 and TRBJ2-3, with 10 bases identical to TRBD1. Germline V gives CDR1 MDHEN, CDR2 SYDVKM. The CDR3 spans 15 residues. V lost 10 bases to trimming and J lost 3 bases; unmatched junction nucleotides: 10. CDR3: CAINIRTGGTDTQYF. The CDR3 nucleotides are TGTGCCATCAACATCCGGACAGGGGGTACAGATACGCAGTATTTT.

The chain couples TRBV4-1 to TRBJ2-7; possibly TRBD1 for D (5 bases). Trimming took off 0 bases at V and 6 bases at J, with 12 bases between the two ends. The CDR3 length is 14 residues. Per the germline V gene, CDR1 is MGHRA and CDR2 is YSYEKL. The CDR3 DNA reads TGCGCCAGCAGCCAAGAACGGCCCCAGGGCGAGCAGTACTTC. Amino acids: CASSQERPQGEQYF.

The V gene is TRBV2, the J gene TRBJ1-5, with TRBD1 matching 8 bases. Germline CDR1 and CDR2: SNHLY and FYNNEI. After removal of 7 bases from V and 2 bases from J, the junction contained 10 bases not matched to a gene. This CDR3 comprises 16 residues. Here the CDR3 DNA reads TGTGCCAGCAAGGTCGAGTCGGGACAGGGCAATCAGCCCCAGCATTTT. Encoded protein: CASKVESGQGNQPQHF.